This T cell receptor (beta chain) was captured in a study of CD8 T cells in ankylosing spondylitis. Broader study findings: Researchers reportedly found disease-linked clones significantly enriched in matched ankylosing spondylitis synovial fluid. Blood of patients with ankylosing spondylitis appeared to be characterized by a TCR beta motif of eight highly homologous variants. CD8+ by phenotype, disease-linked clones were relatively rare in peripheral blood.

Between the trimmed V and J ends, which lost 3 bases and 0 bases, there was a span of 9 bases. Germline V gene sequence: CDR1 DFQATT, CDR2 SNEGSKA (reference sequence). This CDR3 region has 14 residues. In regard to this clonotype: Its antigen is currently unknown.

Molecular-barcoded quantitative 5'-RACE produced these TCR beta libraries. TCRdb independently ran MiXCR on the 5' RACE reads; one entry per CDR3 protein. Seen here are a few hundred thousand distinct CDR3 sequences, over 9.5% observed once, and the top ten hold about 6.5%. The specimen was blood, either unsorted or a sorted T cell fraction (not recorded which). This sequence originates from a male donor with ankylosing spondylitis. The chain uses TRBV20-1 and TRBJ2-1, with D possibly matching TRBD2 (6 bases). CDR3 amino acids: CSASDGSSYNEQFF. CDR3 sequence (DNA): TGCAGTGCTAGCGACGGGAGCTCCTACAATGAGCAGTTCTTC.